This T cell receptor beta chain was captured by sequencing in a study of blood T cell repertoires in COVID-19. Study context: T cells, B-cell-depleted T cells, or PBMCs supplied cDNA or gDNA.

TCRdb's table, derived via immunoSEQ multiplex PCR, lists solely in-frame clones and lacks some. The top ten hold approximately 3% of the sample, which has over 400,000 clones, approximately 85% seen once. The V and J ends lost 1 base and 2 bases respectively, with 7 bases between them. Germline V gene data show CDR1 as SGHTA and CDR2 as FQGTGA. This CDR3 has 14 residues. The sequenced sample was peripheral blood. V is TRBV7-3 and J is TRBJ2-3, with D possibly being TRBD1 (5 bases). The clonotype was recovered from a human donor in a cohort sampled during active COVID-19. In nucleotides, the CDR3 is TGTGCCAGCAGCTTAAAGGGGTTCACAGATACGCAGTATTTT. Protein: CASSLKGFTDTQYF.